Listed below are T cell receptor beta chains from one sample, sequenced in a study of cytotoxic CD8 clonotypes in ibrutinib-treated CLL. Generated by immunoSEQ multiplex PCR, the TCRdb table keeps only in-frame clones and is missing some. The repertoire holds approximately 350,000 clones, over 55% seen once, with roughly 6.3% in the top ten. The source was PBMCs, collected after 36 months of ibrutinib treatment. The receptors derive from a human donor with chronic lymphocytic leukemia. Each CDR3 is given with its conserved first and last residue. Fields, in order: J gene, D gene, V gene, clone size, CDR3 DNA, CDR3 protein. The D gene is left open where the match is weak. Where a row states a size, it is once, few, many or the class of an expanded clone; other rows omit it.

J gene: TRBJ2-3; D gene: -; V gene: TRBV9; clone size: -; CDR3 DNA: TGTGCCAGCAGCGGGGCCGGGGTCAGCACAGATACGCAGTATTTT; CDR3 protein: CASSGAGVSTDTQYF
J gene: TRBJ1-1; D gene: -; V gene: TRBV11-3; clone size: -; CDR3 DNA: TGTGCCAGCAGCTTAGGTCCCCGGAACACTGAAGCTTTCTTT; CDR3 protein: CASSLGPRNTEAFF
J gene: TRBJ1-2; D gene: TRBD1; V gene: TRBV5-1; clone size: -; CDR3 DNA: TGCGCCAGCAGCTTGGGACAGGGCATCGGCTACACCTTC; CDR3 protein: CASSLGQGIGYTF
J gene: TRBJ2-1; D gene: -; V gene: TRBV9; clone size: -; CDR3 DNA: TGTGCCAGCAGCGTGGAGGTGTGGGGGAAGAATGAGCAGTTCTTC; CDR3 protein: CASSVEVWGKNEQFF
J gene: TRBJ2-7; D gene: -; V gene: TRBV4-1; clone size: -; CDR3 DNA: TGCGCCAGCAGCAACCGTCAGACGGACAGCTCCTACGAGCAGTACTTC; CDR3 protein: CASSNRQTDSSYEQYF
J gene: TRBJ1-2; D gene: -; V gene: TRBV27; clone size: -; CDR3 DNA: TGTGCCAGCAGTACAGGGCCCTATGGCTACACCTTC; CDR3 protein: CASSTGPYGYTF
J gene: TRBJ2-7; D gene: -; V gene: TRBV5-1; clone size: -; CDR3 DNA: TGCGCCAGCAGCTTGGATGGCGGGGGCCTCCTTTACGAGCAGTACTTC; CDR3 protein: CASSLDGGGLLYEQYF
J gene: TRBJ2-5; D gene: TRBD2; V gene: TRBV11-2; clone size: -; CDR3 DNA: TGTGCCAGCAGCCCAACTTGGGTAGCGGGTAAAGAGACCCAGTACTTC; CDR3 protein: CASSPTWVAGKETQYF
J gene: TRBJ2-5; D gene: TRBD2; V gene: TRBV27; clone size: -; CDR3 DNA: TGTGCCAGCAGCCATAGCGGGAGGGAGACCCAGTACTTC; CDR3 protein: CASSHSGRETQYF
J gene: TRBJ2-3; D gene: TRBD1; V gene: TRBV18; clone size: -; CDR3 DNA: TGTGCCAGCTCCCGCGGACAGGGGGCTTTAGATACGCAGTATTTT; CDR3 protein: CASSRGQGALDTQYF
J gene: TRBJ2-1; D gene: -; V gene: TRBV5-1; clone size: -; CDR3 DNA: TGCGCCAGCAGCGTGTGGACTGTTAGCTCCTACAATGAGCAGTTCTTC; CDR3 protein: CASSVWTVSSYNEQFF
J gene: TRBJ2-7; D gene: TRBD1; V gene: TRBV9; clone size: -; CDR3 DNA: TGTGCCAGCAGCGTCAGGGACAGGGTTCCCTACGAGCAGTACTTC; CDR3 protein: CASSVRDRVPYEQYF
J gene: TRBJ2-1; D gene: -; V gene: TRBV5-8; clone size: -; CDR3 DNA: TGTGCCAGCAGCTTGGAAGGACGGACCTACAATGAGCAGTTCTTC; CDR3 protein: CASSLEGRTYNEQFF
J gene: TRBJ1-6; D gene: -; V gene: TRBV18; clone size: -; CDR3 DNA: TGTGCCAGCTCGATACAGACTAATTCACCCCTCCACTTT; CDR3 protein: CASSIQTNSPLHF
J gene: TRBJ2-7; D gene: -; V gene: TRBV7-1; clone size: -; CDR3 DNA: TGTGCCAGCAGCTTAAGGAAAACAGGGTTGGGGAGTGCCGAGCAGTACTTC; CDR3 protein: CASSLRKTGLGSAEQYF
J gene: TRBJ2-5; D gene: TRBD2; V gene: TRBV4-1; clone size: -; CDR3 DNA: TGCGCCAGCAGCCAAGTGGGAGGGGAAGAGACCCAGTACTTC; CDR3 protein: CASSQVGGEETQYF
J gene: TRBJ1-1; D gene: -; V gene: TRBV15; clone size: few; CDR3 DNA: TGTGCCACCAGCAGAGCTAACACTGAAGCTTTCTTT; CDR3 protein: CATSRANTEAFF
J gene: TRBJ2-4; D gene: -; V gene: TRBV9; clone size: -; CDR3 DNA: TGTGCCAGCAGCGTAGGGGTGGGCATTCAGTACTTC; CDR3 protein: CASSVGVGIQYF
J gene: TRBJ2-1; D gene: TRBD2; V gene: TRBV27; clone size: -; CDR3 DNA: TGTGCCAGCAGTTTTCTGGGCCCAAGCGGGGGGAACGATGAGCAGTTCTTC; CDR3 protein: CASSFLGPSGGNDEQFF
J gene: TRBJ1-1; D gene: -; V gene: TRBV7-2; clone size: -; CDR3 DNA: TGTGCCAGCAGCTTAGCCCCCGGAAACCAGAACACTGAAGCTTTCTTT; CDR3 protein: CASSLAPGNQNTEAFF
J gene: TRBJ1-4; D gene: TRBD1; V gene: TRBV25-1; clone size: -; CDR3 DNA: TGTGCCAGCAGTGTCCCGGACAGGAGGAATGAAAAACTGTTTTTT; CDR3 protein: CASSVPDRRNEKLFF
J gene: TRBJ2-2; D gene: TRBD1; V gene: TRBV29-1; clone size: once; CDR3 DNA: TGCAGCGCTGTGACAGGGCCCACCACCGGGGAGCTGTTTTTT; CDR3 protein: CSAVTGPTTGELFF
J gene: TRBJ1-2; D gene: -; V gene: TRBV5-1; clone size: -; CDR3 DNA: TGCGCCAGCAGCTTCGACGGGCGGTATGGCTACACCTTC; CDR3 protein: CASSFDGRYGYTF
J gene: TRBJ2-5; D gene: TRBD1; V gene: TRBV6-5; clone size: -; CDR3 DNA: TGTGCCAGCAGTTACCAGGGGGCAGGGGAGACCCAGTACTTC; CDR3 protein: CASSYQGAGETQYF
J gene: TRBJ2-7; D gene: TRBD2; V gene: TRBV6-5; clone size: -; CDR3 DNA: TGTGCCAGCTGGGGGACTAGCGTCGGGTACGAGCAGTACTTC; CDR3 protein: CASWGTSVGYEQYF
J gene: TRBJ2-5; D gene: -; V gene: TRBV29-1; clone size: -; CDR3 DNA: TGCAGCGTTGATTTCACGGAGACCCAGTACTTC; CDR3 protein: CSVDFTETQYF
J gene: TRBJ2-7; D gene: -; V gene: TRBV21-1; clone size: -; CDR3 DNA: TGTGCCAGCAGCAAATGGGAGGTGGACCGGACCTACGAGCAGTACTTC; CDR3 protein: CASSKWEVDRTYEQYF
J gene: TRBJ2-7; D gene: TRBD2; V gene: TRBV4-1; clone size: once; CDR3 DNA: TGCGCCAGCAGCCAAGAGGGCCTGGTGTACGGGAGGGCCGGGGGCGAGCAGTACTTC; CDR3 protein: CASSQEGLVYGRAGGEQYF
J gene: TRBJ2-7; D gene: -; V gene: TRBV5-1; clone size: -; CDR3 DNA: TGCGCCAGCACGAATATGACGTACAGGGATGGGAACGAGCAGTACTTC; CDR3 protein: CASTNMTYRDGNEQYF
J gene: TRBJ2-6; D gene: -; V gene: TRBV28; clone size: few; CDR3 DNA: TGTGCCAGCAGTTTATTGGGGAATGGGGCCAACGTCCTGACTTTC; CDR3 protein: CASSLLGNGANVLTF
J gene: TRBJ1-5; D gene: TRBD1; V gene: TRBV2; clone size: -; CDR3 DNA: TGTGCCAGCAGCCAGGGGGCATGGCAGCCCCAGCATTTT; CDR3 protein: CASSQGAWQPQHF
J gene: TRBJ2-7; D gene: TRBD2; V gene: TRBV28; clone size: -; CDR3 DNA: TGTGCCAGCCGGGAGGGACCAAGGTACGAGCAGTACTTC; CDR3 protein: CASREGPRYEQYF
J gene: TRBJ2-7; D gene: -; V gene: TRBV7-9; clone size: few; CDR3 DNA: TGTGCCAGCAGCTTACCACCCGGGGACGAGCAGTACTTC; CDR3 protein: CASSLPPGDEQYF
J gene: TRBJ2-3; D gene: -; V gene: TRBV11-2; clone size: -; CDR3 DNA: TGTGCCAGCAGCTTAGGAAGCACCGGGGATACGCAGTATTTT; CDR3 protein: CASSLGSTGDTQYF
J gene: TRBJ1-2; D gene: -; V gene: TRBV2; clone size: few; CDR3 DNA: TGTGCCAGCAGTAATTCAGGGGTCCGCGGCTACACCTTC; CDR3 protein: CASSNSGVRGYTF
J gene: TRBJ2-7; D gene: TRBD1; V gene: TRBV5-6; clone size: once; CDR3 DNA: TGTGCCAGCAGCTCTTACCCCGGGACAGGGGGAGACGAGCAGTACTTC; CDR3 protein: CASSSYPGTGGDEQYF
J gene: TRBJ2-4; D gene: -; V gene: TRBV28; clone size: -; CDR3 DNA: TGTGCCAGCAGTCCAGGGACCCTAGCCAAAAACATTCAGTACTTC; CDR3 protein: CASSPGTLAKNIQYF
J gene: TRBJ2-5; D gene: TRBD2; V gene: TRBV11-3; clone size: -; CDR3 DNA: TGTGCCAGCAGCAGGGGACTAGCGCCTCAAGAGACCCAGTACTTC; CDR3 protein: CASSRGLAPQETQYF
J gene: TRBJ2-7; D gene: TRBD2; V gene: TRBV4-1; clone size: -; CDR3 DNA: TGCGCCAGCAGCCAAGCCGGGACTAGCGGGGGGTACGAGCAGTACTTC; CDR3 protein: CASSQAGTSGGYEQYF
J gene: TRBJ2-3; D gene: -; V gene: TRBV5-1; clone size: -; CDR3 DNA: TGCGCCAGCAGCTTGATGCTAGCGTCAGATACGCAGTATTTT; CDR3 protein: CASSLMLASDTQYF
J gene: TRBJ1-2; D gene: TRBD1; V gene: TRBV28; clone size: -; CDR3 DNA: TGTGCCACGGGGGGCGGGACAGGGAGCGGCTACACCTTC; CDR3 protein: CATGGGTGSGYTF
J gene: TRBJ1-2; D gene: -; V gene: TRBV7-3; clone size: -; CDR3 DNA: TGTGCCAGCAGCTTAATAAGGGGGGCTAACTACACCTTC; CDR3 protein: CASSLIRGANYTF